This T cell receptor beta chain was sequenced for a study of cytomegalovirus exposure and HLA in healthy donors. The study's findings and limits: A later analysis showed TCR association rates differing by HLA locus, peaking at DRB1 and lowest at HLA-C. The study designated 150 to 200 TCR beta chains cytomegalovirus-associated. Upon later analysis, HLA-associated TCR beta chains proved more clonally expanded than other, equally common chains.

A word on this clone: The antigen is undetermined.

Germline CDR1 SEHNR, CDR2 FQNEAQ (reference sequence). The CDR3 loop spans 12 amino acids. V was trimmed by 8 bases and J by 3 bases, leaving 11 bases between them. The study ran its PCR with 60 Vbeta and 13 Jbeta primers. Assay used: immunoSEQ multiplex PCR; TCRdb lists only in-frame clones, some missing. The repertoire holds about 120,000 clones, with 60% to 80% as singletons. This rearrangement joins TRBV7-9 to TRBJ2-7; tentative D call: TRBD1 (5 bases). This sequence was found in a male donor in good health and CMV-seronegative. The sequenced material came from PBMCs. CDR3 residues: CASQGGDYEQYF. DNA of the CDR3: TGTGCCAGCCAGGGTGGGGACTACGAGCAGTACTTC.